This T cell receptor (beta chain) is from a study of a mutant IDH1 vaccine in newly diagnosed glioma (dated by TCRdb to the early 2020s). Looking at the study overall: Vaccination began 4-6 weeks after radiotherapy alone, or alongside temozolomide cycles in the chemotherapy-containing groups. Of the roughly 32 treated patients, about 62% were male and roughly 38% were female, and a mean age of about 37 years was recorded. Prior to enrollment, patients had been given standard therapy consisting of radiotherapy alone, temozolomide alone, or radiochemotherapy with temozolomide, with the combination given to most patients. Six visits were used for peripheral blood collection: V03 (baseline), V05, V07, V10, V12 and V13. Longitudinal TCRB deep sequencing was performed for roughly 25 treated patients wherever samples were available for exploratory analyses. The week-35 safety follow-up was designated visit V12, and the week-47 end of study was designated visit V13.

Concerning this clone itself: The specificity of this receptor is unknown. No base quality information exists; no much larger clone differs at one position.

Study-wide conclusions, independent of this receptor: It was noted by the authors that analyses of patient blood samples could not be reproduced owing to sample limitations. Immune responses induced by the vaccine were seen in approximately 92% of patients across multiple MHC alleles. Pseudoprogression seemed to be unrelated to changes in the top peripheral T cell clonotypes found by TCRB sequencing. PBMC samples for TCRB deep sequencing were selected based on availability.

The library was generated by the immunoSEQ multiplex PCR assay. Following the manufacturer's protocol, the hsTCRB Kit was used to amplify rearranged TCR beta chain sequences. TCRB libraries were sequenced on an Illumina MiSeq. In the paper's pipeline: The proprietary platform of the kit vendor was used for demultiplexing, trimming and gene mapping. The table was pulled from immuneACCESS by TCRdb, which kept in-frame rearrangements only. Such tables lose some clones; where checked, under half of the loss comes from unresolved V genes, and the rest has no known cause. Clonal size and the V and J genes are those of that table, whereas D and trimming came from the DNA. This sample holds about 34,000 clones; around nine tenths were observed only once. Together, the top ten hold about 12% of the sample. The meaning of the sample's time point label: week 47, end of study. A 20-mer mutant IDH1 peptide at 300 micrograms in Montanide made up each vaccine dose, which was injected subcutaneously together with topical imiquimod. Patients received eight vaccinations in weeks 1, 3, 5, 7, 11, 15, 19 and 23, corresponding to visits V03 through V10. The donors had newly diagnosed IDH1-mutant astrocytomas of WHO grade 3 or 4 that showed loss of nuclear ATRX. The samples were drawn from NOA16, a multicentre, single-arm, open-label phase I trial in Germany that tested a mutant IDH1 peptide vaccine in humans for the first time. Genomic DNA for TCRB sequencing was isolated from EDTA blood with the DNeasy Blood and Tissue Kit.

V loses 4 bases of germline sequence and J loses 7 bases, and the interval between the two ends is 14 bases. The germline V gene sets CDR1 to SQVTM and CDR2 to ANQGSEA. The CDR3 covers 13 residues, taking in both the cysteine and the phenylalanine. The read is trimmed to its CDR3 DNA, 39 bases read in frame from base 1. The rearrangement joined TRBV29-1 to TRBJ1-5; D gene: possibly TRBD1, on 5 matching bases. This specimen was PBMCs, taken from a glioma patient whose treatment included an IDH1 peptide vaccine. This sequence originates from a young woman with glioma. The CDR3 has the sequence CSVVWQGGQPQHF. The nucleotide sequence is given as TGCAGCGTTGTATGGCAGGGCGGACAGCCCCAGCATTTT.